Below are 23 T cell receptor beta chains sequenced from a single sample in a study of human T cells and chemical hapten exposure. TCRdb itself ran the RACE reads through MiXCR, one entry per CDR3 protein. The profile covers about 200,000 distinct CDR3 sequences, with roughly a quarter appearing a single time and 2% to 3% taken by the ten largest. Time point in this sample: patch test 3, about 24 weeks after DPC sensitization. Indicated treatment: therapeutic diphenylcyclopropenone sensitization with weekly scalp DPC. Sequenced material: whole blood, taken in connection with sensitization to the hapten diphenylcyclopropenone (DPC). Receptors originate from a woman aged 35 to 49 with alopecia areata. Some clones in this sample may be carry-over from other donors' samples.

This sequence joins TRBV10-3 and TRBJ2-3; D is possibly TRBD2 (5 bases). V was cut by 5 bases and J by 0 bases, with 6 bases left in between. This CDR3 contains 13 residues. CDR1 is ENHRY and CDR2 is SYGVKD in the germline V gene. As DNA, the CDR3 is TGTGCCATCAGTATAGCGAGCACAGATACGCAGTATTTT. This sequence encodes CAISIASTDTQYF.

This CDR3 is CASRPPGTSDNEQFF. The CDR3, as DNA: TGCGCCAGCCGACCACCCGGGACTAGCGACAATGAGCAGTTCTTC. The chain is built from TRBV5-1 and TRBJ2-1; 10 bases align to TRBD2. The CDR3 spans 15 residues. The V and J ends lost 7 bases and 5 bases, in that order; junction bases with no gene match: 9. Germline V gene lookup returns CDR1 SGHRS and CDR2 YFSETQ.

The genes are TRBV4-1 and TRBJ2-2; 12 nucleotides match TRBD2. Germline CDR1 is MGHRA and CDR2 is YSYEKL. The CDR3 runs 19 residues. V gave up 3 bases and J gave up 5 bases; unmatched junction bases: 13. CDR3 bases: TGCGCCAGCAGCCAGGGACCGCGACTAGCGGGAGTAAGGACCGGGGAGCTGTTTTTT. Encoded protein: CASSQGPRLAGVRTGELFF.

J is TRBJ2-7 and V is TRBV28; D possibly uses TRBD1 or TRBD2 (5 bases each). CDR3 length: 14 amino acids. Trimming removed 5 bases from V and 3 bases from J, with 14 bases in between. The V gene's germline CDR1 is MDHEN and CDR2 SYDVKM. The CDR3 spells CASSTPRDRYEQYF. The DNA of the CDR3 is TGTGCCAGCAGTACACCACGGGACCGCTACGAGCAGTACTTC.

This clonotype was picked up a small number of times. The chain combines TRBV7-2 with TRBJ2-1; no clear D. The CDR3 has 15 amino acids. The V end lost 1 base, the J end lost 1 base, and 8 bases lay between the germline ends. Germline assignment: CDR1 SGHTA and CDR2 FQGNSA. CDR3 bases: TGTGCCAGCAGCTTAGATGTCGGTTCCTACAATGAGCAGTTCTTC. Translation gives CASSLDVGSYNEQFF.

This chain connects TRBV21-1 to TRBJ2-1; the D call of TRBD1 is as the table states it, not checked on the DNA. TRBV21-1 is shown as a pseudogene. The length of the CDR3 is 17 residues. In nucleotides, the CDR3 is TGTGCCAGCAGCAAAGACAGGCGACATCCTAAAAACAATGAGCAGTTCTTC. This sequence encodes CASSKDRRHPKNNEQFF.

The chain joins TRBV6-2 or TRBV6-3 to TRBJ1-2, with TRBD1 matching 7 bases. The CDR3 covers 14 residues. J was trimmed by 0 bases and V by 5 bases; bases with no gene match: 3. Germline-derived CDR1 and CDR2 are MNHEY and SVGEGT. The CDR3 DNA sequence: TGTGCCAGCAGTGACGGGACAGCTAACTATGGCTACACCTTC. Amino acid sequence: CASSDGTANYGYTF.

This clonotype was counted between two and nine times. The V call is TRBV23-1, the J call TRBJ2-7; tentatively, D is TRBD1 or TRBD2 (5 bases each). TRBV23-1 is given ORF status, its function remaining uncertain. This CDR3 is built from 14 residues. V lost 4 bases and J lost 3, with 13 bases in between. In DNA, the CDR3 is TGCGCCAGCAGTCGGAAACGAGGGGTCTACGAGCAGTACTTC. Its translation: CASSRKRGVYEQYF.

There are a few counts of this clonotype. This chain links TRBV4-1 with TRBJ2-1; D is unresolved. The germline gives CDR1 MGHRA, CDR2 YSYEKL. V was shortened by 3 bases and J by 9 bases, with 15 bases between the two germline ends. This CDR3 region has 14 residues. The DNA of the CDR3 is TGCGCCAGCAGCCAGGCCCTTCGGGCACCTGAGCAGTTCTTC. Encoded protein: CASSQALRAPEQFF.

The V gene is TRBV20-1, the J gene TRBJ2-7; 7 nucleotides match TRBD1. CDR1 DFQATT and CDR2 SNEGSKA come from the germline V gene (reference sequence). After removal of 6 bases from V and 1 base from J, the junction contained 3 bases not matched to a gene. The CDR3 extends over 12 amino acids. The CDR3 sequence: CSAATGSYEQYF. The CDR3 DNA sequence: TGCAGTGCAGCGACAGGGTCCTACGAGCAGTACTTC.

The rearrangement uses TRBV7-9 and TRBJ2-7; D call uncertain. The ends were cut back, 0 bases at V and 4 bases at J, with 4 bases in the middle. The CDR3 loop spans 12 amino acids. From germline, CDR1 is SEHNR and CDR2 FQNEAQ (reference sequence). CDR3 loop: CASSLAWYEQYF. The CDR3 DNA sequence: TGTGCCAGCAGCTTAGCGTGGTACGAGCAGTACTTC. The whole variable domain, filled in from reference TRBV7-9 and TRBJ2-7, reads DTGVSQNPRHKITKRGQNVTFRCDPISEHNRLYWYRQTLGQGPEFLTYFQNEAQLEKSRLLSDRFSAERPKGSFSTLEIQRTEQGDSAMYLCASSLAWYEQYFGPGTRLTVT.

This sequence joins TRBV28 and TRBJ2-7; 7 bases are shared with TRBD2. Germline-derived CDR1 and CDR2 are MDHEN and SYDVKM. The CDR3 extends over 14 amino acids. V shed 2 bases and J 2 bases; nucleotides not matched to a gene: 3. The CDR3 coding sequence is TGTGCCAGCAGTTTAGGAGGGACTACCTACGAGCAGTACTTC. Its translation is CASSLGGTTYEQYF.

The chain carries TRBV11-2 and TRBJ1-6; no clear D gene. V shed 6 bases and J shed 5 bases, with 8 bases lying between them. CDR1 is SGHAT and CDR2 is FQNNGV in the germline V gene. The length of the CDR3 is 13 residues. The CDR3 DNA reads as TGTGCCAGCAGTGATCGAAATAATTCACCCCTCCACTTT. This gives the protein CASSDRNNSPLHF. The full variable domain, its missing parts supplied by reference TRBV11-2 and TRBJ1-6, is EAGVAQSPRYKIIEKRQSVAFWCNPISGHATLYWYQQILGQGPKLLIQFQNNGVVDDSQLPKDRFSAERLKGVDSTLKIQPAKLEDSAVYLCASSDRNNSPLHFGNGTRLTVT.

This chain joins TRBV3-1 and TRBJ1-2; D uncertain. The CDR3 sequence is 13 residues long. Germline loops: CDR1 LGHDT, CDR2 YNNKEL (reference sequence). The V end was cut by 4 bases, the J end by 4 bases, with 10 bases between. The CDR3 region is CASSLLRAYGYTF. The CDR3 DNA sequence: TGTGCCAGCAGCCTATTAAGGGCCTATGGCTACACCTTC.

In this sample, this clonotype turned up a few times. The chain is built from TRBV6-6 and TRBJ2-7; TRBD1 aligns across 8 bases. The CDR3 has 14 amino acids. Germline CDR1 and CDR2: MNHNY and SVGAGI (reference sequence). V shed 7 bases, J shed 2 bases, and the junction held 7 bases outside the gene matches. CDR3 in amino acids: CASTSQGGPYEQYF. For the CDR3, the DNA is TGTGCCAGCACCTCACAGGGGGGCCCCTACGAGCAGTACTTC.

The J gene is TRBJ2-2, the V gene TRBV7-3, with unresolved D. Germline assignment: CDR1 SGHTA and CDR2 FQGTGA. Trimming cost V 0 bases and J 4 bases, with 9 bases left between them. The CDR3 runs 15 residues. Written as DNA, the CDR3 is TGTGCCAGCAGCTTAACCCCCGAGCGCACCGGGGAGCTGTTTTTT. It encodes CASSLTPERTGELFF.

This clonotype was observed a handful of times. This sequence joins TRBV7-2 and TRBJ2-5, with a tentative D call TRBD1 (6 bases). The CDR3 is 16 amino acids. Per germline, CDR1 SGHTA and CDR2 FQGNSA. Deletions cut 0 bases from V and 1 base from J, with 12 bases between. The CDR3 loop is CASSLAVQGPQETQYF. The DNA for the CDR3 is TGTGCCAGCAGCTTAGCAGTCCAGGGGCCCCAAGAGACCCAGTACTTC.

The V gene is TRBV7-2, the J gene TRBJ2-4; D not resolved. Germline V gene sequence: CDR1 SGHTA, CDR2 FQGNSA. CDR3 length: 14 amino acids. V lost 7 bases and J lost 5, with 15 bases in between. The CDR3 is CASTSFGPQNIQYF. The CDR3 bases are TGTGCCAGCACCTCATTTGGCCCCCAAAACATTCAGTACTTC.

This clonotype was recorded a few times. The chain combines TRBV3-1 with TRBJ2-7; D is ambiguous. V lost 4 bases to trimming and J lost 2 bases, with 9 bases between them. This CDR3 is 13 amino acids long. CDR1 is LGHDT and CDR2 is YNNKEL in the germline V gene (reference sequence). This CDR3 reads CASSRLGPYEQYF. For the CDR3, the DNA is TGTGCCAGCAGCCGCCTAGGCCCCTACGAGCAGTACTTC.

This clonotype was counted only a few times. The gene calls are TRBV6-5 and TRBJ2-7, with TRBD2 matching over 10 bases. CDR1 MNHEY and CDR2 SVGAGI come from the germline V gene. J gave up 6 bases and V 0 bases, and 5 bases lay outside the gene matches. The CDR3 is 15 residues long. The CDR3 sequence is CASSYSSSGRSEQYF. CDR3 coding DNA: TGTGCCAGCAGTTACTCATCTAGCGGGAGAAGCGAGCAGTACTTC.

The chain has TRBV4-3 and TRBJ2-1; 7 positions match TRBD2. In germline, CDR1 is LGHNA, CDR2 YSLEER. V lost 0 bases to trimming and J lost 5 bases; unmatched junction nucleotides: 7. This CDR3 has 16 amino acids. Here the CDR3 reads CASSQDPAGYHNEQFF. The CDR3 bases are TGCGCCAGCAGCCAAGATCCAGCGGGATACCACAATGAGCAGTTCTTC.

The chain recombines TRBV9 with TRBJ2-7, with D possibly being TRBD2 (6 bases). The germline gives CDR1 SGDLS, CDR2 YYNGEE. CDR3 size: 15 residues. Trimming pared 2 bases from V and 4 bases from J, leaving 16 bases between. The CDR3 DNA reads TGTGCCAGCAGCGTTTCCCCGGGACTCCGGTACGAGCAGTACTTC. Amino acids: CASSVSPGLRYEQYF.

The V and J genes are TRBV10-3 and TRBJ1-5, with no clear D. The germline V and J ends were trimmed by 0 bases and 4 bases, with 4 bases remaining between them. This CDR3 has 13 amino acids. CDR1 and CDR2 from the germline V gene are ENHRY and SYGVKD. CDR3 loop: CAISESKNQPQHF. CDR3 nucleotides: TGTGCCATCAGTGAGTCGAAGAATCAGCCCCAGCATTTT.